These T cell receptor beta chains were read from a single sample in a study of T cells in Graves' hyperthyroidism and ophthalmopathy. TCRdb independently ran MiXCR on the multiplex PCR reads; one entry per CDR3 protein. The table shows around 420,000 distinct CDR3 sequences, with 12% to 15% occurring only once. Sequencing was done on a sample of blood. The receptors here all came from a woman aged 18-29 years with Graves' hyperthyroidism. Each CDR3 is given with its conserved first and last residue. Each record gives: J gene, V gene, clone size, D gene, CDR3 protein, CDR3 DNA. The D gene is left open where the match is weak. Rows may omit the clone size; those that give it use once, few, many or a size class.

TRBJ1-6 TRBV2 NA NA CASRPTVNNSPLHF TGTGCCAGCAGGCCCACAGTAAATAATTCACCCCTCCACTTT
TRBJ1-2 TRBV2 NA TRBD1 CASWEGDRGNYGYTF TGTGCCAGCTGGGAGGGGGACAGGGGTAACTATGGCTACACCTTC
TRBJ1-6 TRBV2 many NA CASSLGGGNSPLHF TGTGCCAGCAGTCTAGGGGGAGGAAATTCACCCCTCCACTTT
TRBJ1-5 TRBV12-3/TRBV12-4 many NA CASSLDPGFNQPQHF TGTGCCAGCAGTTTAGACCCAGGGTTCAATCAGCCCCAGCATTTT
TRBJ1-2 TRBV27 many TRBD1 CASSLWGQGPTNYGYTF TGTGCCAGCAGTTTGTGGGGACAGGGGCCCACTAACTATGGCTACACCTTC
TRBJ2-1 TRBV9 NA NA CASSVAFGGHYNEQFF TGTGCCAGCAGCGTAGCATTCGGGGGCCACTACAATGAGCAGTTCTTC
TRBJ2-3 TRBV18 few NA CVSSSSTDTQYF TGTGTCAGCTCATCTTCCACAGATACGCAGTATTTT
TRBJ2-1 TRBV12-3/TRBV12-4 many TRBD2 CASSRTGTSGGGEQFF TGTGCCAGCAGCCGAACCGGGACTAGCGGGGGGGGTGAGCAGTTCTTC
TRBJ2-5 TRBV9 NA NA CASSVGSSLETQYF TGTGCCAGCAGCGTAGGAAGTAGTTTGGAGACCCAGTACTTC
TRBJ1-1 TRBV5-1 few NA CASSLGGPGGRTEAFF TGCGCCAGCAGCTTGGGGGGACCGGGGGGGCGGACTGAAGCTTTCTTT
TRBJ2-5 TRBV7-2 many TRBD2 CASSLGLAGGKETQYF TGTGCCAGCAGCTTAGGACTAGCGGGGGGCAAAGAGACCCAGTACTTC
TRBJ2-5 TRBV7-8 many TRBD1 CASRGGTDQETQYF TGTGCCAGCAGGGGTGGGACAGATCAAGAGACCCAGTACTTC
TRBJ2-6 TRBV27 many NA CASTPAGSRISGANVLTF TGTGCCAGCACCCCGGCGGGGAGCCGAATCTCTGGGGCCAACGTCCTGACTTTC
TRBJ2-3 TRBV29-1 many TRBD2 CSVEGVAGAADTQYF TGCAGCGTTGAGGGGGTAGCGGGGGCGGCAGATACGCAGTATTTT
TRBJ2-1 TRBV18 NA TRBD2 CASGAGGQNEQFF TGTGCCAGCGGCGCGGGAGGGCAGAATGAGCAGTTCTTC
TRBJ2-3 TRBV25-1 NA NA CASSELGDWGTDTQYF TGTGCCAGCAGTGAATTGGGGGATTGGGGCACAGATACGCAGTATTTT
TRBJ1-2 TRBV29-1 many NA CSVRADNYGYTF TGCAGCGTCCGAGCGGATAACTATGGCTACACCTTC
TRBJ2-5 TRBV2 many NA CASSQSEGETQYF TGTGCCAGCAGTCAGAGCGAGGGGGAGACCCAGTACTTC
TRBJ1-3 TRBV6-7 NA TRBD1 CASSYRDRAYGNTIYF TGTGCCAGCAGTTACCGGGACAGGGCGTACGGAAACACCATATATTTT
TRBJ2-7 TRBV19 NA TRBD1 CASRDSGHEQYF TGTGCCAGCCGGGACAGCGGCCACGAGCAGTACTTC
TRBJ1-2 TRBV30 many NA CAWSKPPGPINYGYTF TGTGCCTGGAGCAAACCACCGGGACCGATAAACTATGGCTACACCTTC
TRBJ2-1 TRBV7-2 many TRBD2 CASSLGGRSYNEQFF TGTGCCAGCAGCTTAGGCGGGAGGTCCTACAATGAGCAGTTCTTC
TRBJ2-1 TRBV7-8 many TRBD1 CASSLDRTNEQFF TGTGCCAGCAGCTTGGACAGGACCAATGAGCAGTTCTTC
TRBJ1-3 TRBV28 many NA CASSPGDSGNTIYF TGTGCCAGCTCGCCGGGGGACTCTGGAAACACCATATATTTT
TRBJ1-2 TRBV28 many TRBD1 CASGKTGNYGYTF TGTGCCAGCGGAAAGACAGGGAACTATGGCTACACCTTC
TRBJ2-1 TRBV12-5 few NA CASGFSEGHEQFF TGTGCTAGTGGTTTTTCCGAGGGTCATGAGCAGTTCTTC
TRBJ2-3 TRBV28 many TRBD2 CASSGRETDTQYF TGTGCCAGCAGTGGGAGGGAGACAGATACGCAGTATTTT
TRBJ2-1 TRBV11-1 many NA CASSYGTLLEQFF TGTGCCAGCAGCTACGGGACCCTCCTTGAGCAGTTCTTC
TRBJ2-3 TRBV7-9 few NA CASSLGLEDTQYF TGTGCCAGCAGCTTAGGGTTAGAGGATACGCAGTATTTT
TRBJ2-2 TRBV7-3 many NA CASSSTGTGELFF TGTGCCAGCAGCTCGACAGGAACCGGGGAGCTGTTTTTT
TRBJ2-3 TRBV28 many NA CASSLFLGVTDTQYF TGTGCCAGCAGTTTATTTTTGGGTGTCACAGATACGCAGTATTTT
TRBJ2-3 TRBV14 many NA CASSLGGRSTDTQYF TGTGCCAGCAGCCTGGGCGGGCGTAGCACAGATACGCAGTATTTT
TRBJ1-1 TRBV6-2/TRBV6-3 many NA CASSYSKIPEAFF TGTGCCAGCAGTTACTCGAAGATTCCTGAAGCTTTCTTT
TRBJ2-7 TRBV28 NA NA CASSLFLGSREQYF TGTGCCAGCAGTTTATTCTTGGGGTCCCGCGAGCAGTACTTC
TRBJ2-5 TRBV29-1 many NA CSVDSNQETQYF TGCAGCGTTGACTCTAATCAAGAGACCCAGTACTTC
TRBJ1-1 TRBV20-1 NA NA CSARGPMNTEAFF TGCAGTGCTAGAGGCCCTATGAACACTGAAGCTTTCTTT
TRBJ1-2 TRBV7-8 many NA CASSLGGSNYGYTF TGTGCCAGCAGCTTAGGGGGGAGCAACTATGGCTACACCTTC
TRBJ2-7 TRBV20-1 few NA CSAIPTENTYEQYF TGCAGTGCCATACCCACAGAAAATACCTACGAGCAGTACTTC
TRBJ2-7 TRBV7-9 few NA CASSLTLGADYEQYF TGTGCCAGCAGCTTAACTCTCGGGGCGGATTACGAGCAGTACTTC
TRBJ2-1 TRBV14 many TRBD2 CASSQVGFGAGGLSNEQFF TGTGCCAGCAGCCAAGTAGGCTTCGGGGCGGGAGGTTTGAGTAATGAGCAGTTCTTC
TRBJ1-1 TRBV3-1 NA NA CASSPLLGVSEAFF TGTGCCAGCAGCCCGCTCCTGGGGGTCTCTGAAGCTTTCTTT
TRBJ2-7 TRBV13 many NA CASSLKGGWEQYF TGTGCCAGCAGCTTAAAAGGTGGCTGGGAGCAGTACTTC
TRBJ2-7 TRBV5-1 many TRBD2 CASSLGVREGEQYF TGCGCCAGCAGCTTGGGTGTCAGGGAGGGCGAGCAGTACTTC
TRBJ2-7 TRBV3-1 NA TRBD1 CASSLTDRGPYEQYF TGTGCCAGCAGCCTCACGGACAGGGGTCCCTACGAGCAGTACTTC
TRBJ2-1 TRBV19 NA TRBD1 CASSIGSGTGQYNEQFF TGTGCCAGTAGTATAGGATCTGGGACAGGGCAATACAATGAGCAGTTCTTC
TRBJ2-1 TRBV11-2 many TRBD2 CASSLDAGESEQFF TGTGCCAGCAGCTTAGACGCGGGAGAGAGTGAGCAGTTCTTC
TRBJ1-2 TRBV30 many NA CAWSVSNYGYTF TGTGCCTGGAGTGTATCTAACTATGGCTACACCTTC
TRBJ2-1 TRBV28 many TRBD2 CASRPGGSGRNEQFF TGTGCCAGCAGACCCGGGGGTAGCGGGAGAAATGAGCAGTTCTTC
TRBJ1-1 TRBV12-3/TRBV12-4 NA NA CASGKPDGIEQAFF TGTGCCAGCGGTAAACCGGATGGGATCGAGCAAGCTTTCTTT
TRBJ1-2 TRBV19 NA TRBD1 CASSLSGTGGYGYTF TGTGCCAGTAGTCTCTCCGGGACAGGGGGGTATGGCTACACCTTC
TRBJ2-7 TRBV18 many NA CASSPPTGVYEQYF TGTGCCAGCTCACCACCGACGGGAGTCTACGAGCAGTACTTC
TRBJ2-1 TRBV15 many TRBD2 CATSRELAGDNEQFF TGTGCCACCAGCAGAGAACTAGCGGGGGACAATGAGCAGTTCTTC
TRBJ1-1 TRBV27 many NA CASSLSPGMGTEAFF TGTGCCAGCAGTTTAAGTCCAGGGATGGGCACTGAAGCTTTCTTT
TRBJ1-2 TRBV6-1 many NA CASSQQYGYTF TGTGCCAGCAGTCAACAGTATGGCTACACCTTC